This T cell receptor beta chain was sequenced during a study of blood T cell repertoires in COVID-19. About the research overall: Collection of acute and convalescent COVID-19 samples took place in the United States, Italy and Spain.

V was pared by 2 bases and J by 2 bases, with 13 bases between. The CDR3 has 16 amino acids. Germline CDR1 reads MNHNY; CDR2 reads SVGAGI (reference sequence). Profiling relied on immunoSEQ multiplex PCR, and the TCRdb table lists in-frame clones only, not all of them. The table includes 70,000 to 85,000 clones, roughly 84% detected once. This sequence originates from a man aged 70-80 years with active or convalescent COVID-19. The V and J genes are TRBV6-6 and TRBJ1-5, with D hard to call. The source material was peripheral blood. The CDR3 protein is CASSYPPRDGNQPQHF. Here the CDR3 DNA reads TGTGCCAGCAGTTACCCTCCTCGGGATGGCAATCAGCCCCAGCATTTT.